The clone carrying this T cell receptor beta chain was seen more than once but under ten times. The record originates from a study of blood T cell repertoires in COVID-19. Study background: Samples came from the United States, Italy and Spain, spanning acute and convalescent COVID-19.

This table comes from immunoSEQ multiplex PCR, and its TCRdb copy is limited to in-frame clones, with some not included. The profile shows 120,000 or so clones, 80% to 90% of them singletons. Germline CDR1 is SGHTA and CDR2 is FQGNSA. This CDR3 contains 15 residues. The junction had 10 bases not matched to a gene; V was cut back by 5 bases and J by 8 bases. The TCR sequence derives from a man aged 65-85 years who had recovered from COVID-19. The genes are TRBV7-2 and TRBJ2-1; TRBD2 agrees at 9 bases. The sequenced sample consisted of peripheral blood. Here the CDR3 DNA reads TGTGCCAGCAGCCTACAGCGGGAGGTCGTGGATGAGCAGTTCTTC. Protein: CASSLQREVVDEQFF.